This T cell receptor (beta chain) was recorded in a study of cytomegalovirus exposure and HLA in healthy donors. Whole-study findings and limits: TCR beta chains associated with HLA were, in a later analysis, more clonally expanded than equally common others.

It was with 60 Vbeta and 13 Jbeta primers that the PCR ran. Method: immunoSEQ multiplex PCR; TCRdb's copy keeps in-frame clones and lacks some. The sample has under 200,000 clones; roughly four fifths are singletons. For this clone: Its antigen is still unknown.

The sequenced sample consisted of PBMCs. This receptor was identified in a young woman in good health and CMV-seropositive.

The DNA for the CDR3 is TGTGCCAGCAGTGAAGCGCGGGCAACTTTAGGGAGGGGCAATCAGCCCCAGCATTTT. It yields the protein CASSEARATLGRGNQPQHF. The chain combines TRBV6-1 with TRBJ1-5; no clear D. The CDR3 has 19 residues. Trimming took 0 bases from V and 2 from J, leaving 20 bases between them. Germline CDR1 is MNHNS and CDR2 is SASEGT.